Listed here are 32 T cell receptor beta chains from one sample, sequenced in a study of cytomegalovirus exposure and HLA in healthy donors. In the PCR, 60 Vbeta and 13 Jbeta primers were used. The method was immunoSEQ multiplex PCR; TCRdb's version includes in-frame clones alone and lacks a portion of them. The table lists around 140,000 clones, about four fifths of them singletons. The specimen sequenced was PBMCs. The receptor source for this set is a woman under 30 in good health and CMV-seropositive.

This sequence joins TRBV4-2 and TRBJ1-5; D is perhaps TRBD1 (5 bases). CDR1 and CDR2 (germline): LGHNA, YNFKEQ. The CDR3 is 13 amino acids. Trimming cost V 5 bases and J 5 bases, with 10 bases left between them. The DNA for the CDR3 is TGTGCCAGCAGCGTAGGGGTCGATCAGCCCCAGCATTTT. Protein product: CASSVGVDQPQHF.

This clone was seen a handful of times. This chain uses TRBV29-1 with TRBJ1-1; 9 bases are shared with TRBD1. J was trimmed by 7 bases and V by 7 bases; bases with no gene match: 10. The germline gives CDR1 SQVTM, CDR2 ANQGSEA. The CDR3 is made up of 13 amino acids. DNA for the CDR3: TGCAGCGCCTTCTCACAGGGGGCCGGTGAAGCTTTCTTT. Amino acid sequence: CSAFSQGAGEAFF.

This rearrangement joins TRBV9 to TRBJ2-3; TRBD1 might be the D (5 bases). The CDR3 contains 14 residues. V lost 4 bases to trimming and J lost 3 bases, with 12 bases between them. Germline lookup yields CDR1 SGDLS and CDR2 YYNGEE. The CDR3, as DNA: TGTGCCAGCAGCCCCGAAAGGGGAACAGATACGCAGTATTTT. This gives the protein CASSPERGTDTQYF. Together with reference TRBV9 and TRBJ2-3, the CDR3 gives the full variable domain: DSGVTQTPKHLITATGQRVTLRCSPRSGDLSVYWYQQSLDQGLQFLIQYYNGEERAKGNILERFSAQQFPDLHSELNLSSLELGDSALYFCASSPERGTDTQYFGPGTRLTVL.

The rearrangement uses TRBV10-2 and TRBJ2-2, with a weak D call TRBD1 (7 bases). V lost 6 bases and J 1 base, leaving 15 bases between the germline ends. This CDR3 region has 16 residues. Germline lookup yields CDR1 WSHSY and CDR2 SAAADI. CDR3 region: CASRGRTGGNTGELFF. The CDR3 region has the DNA TGCGCCAGCAGGGGGAGGACAGGAGGGAACACCGGGGAGCTGTTTTTT.

V is TRBV19 and J is TRBJ1-5; 12 positions agree with TRBD1. The ends lost 2 bases at V and 1 base at J; junction bases unmatched: 9. Germline V gene sequence: CDR1 LNHDA, CDR2 SQIVND (reference sequence). The CDR3 contains 19 residues. DNA of the CDR3: TGTGCCAGTAGTATAAGACCCGGGACAGGGGGCGTCAGCAATCAGCCCCAGCATTTT. Protein product: CASSIRPGTGGVSNQPQHF.

The chain employs TRBV9 and TRBJ1-1; D uncertain. Germline V gene data show CDR1 as SGDLS and CDR2 as YYNGEE. The V gene lost 2 bases and the J gene lost 1 base, with 6 bases spanning the gap. The CDR3 length is 13 residues. CDR3 sequence reads: CASSVSANTEAFF. For the CDR3, the DNA is TGTGCCAGCAGCGTGAGTGCGAACACTGAAGCTTTCTTT.

The rearrangement uses TRBV27 and TRBJ2-7, with D tentatively TRBD1 (6 bases). V lost 6 bases and J lost 6, with 21 bases in between. The CDR3 contains 15 residues. Germline values: CDR1 MNHEY, CDR2 SMNVEV (reference sequence). The DNA for the CDR3 is TGTGCCAGCAGGGGGGCAGGGTCCCCGACGGGCGAGCAGTACTTC. This translates into CASRGAGSPTGEQYF.

The chain carries TRBV11-2 and TRBJ1-1; possibly TRBD1 for D (5 bases). V was pared by 5 bases and J by 4 bases, with 14 bases between. This CDR3 region has 14 residues. The germline CDR1 and CDR2 sequences are SGHAT and FQNNGV. CDR3: CASSTRAGITEAFF. The CDR3 nucleotides are TGTGCCAGCAGCACGAGAGCAGGGATCACTGAAGCTTTCTTT.

Notes on this clone: One end of the junction fails to match germline, which may point to a read error. This sequence joins TRBV4-3 and TRBJ2-1, with D perhaps matching TRBD2 (5 bases). CDR3 length: 12 amino acids. Looked up from germline, CDR1 is LGHNA and CDR2 is YSLEER. The CDR3 sequence: CASNQDRERVFF. The DNA of the CDR3 is TGCGCCAGCAACCAAGATCGGGAAAGGGTATTCTTC.

The chain employs TRBV4-3 and TRBJ2-6; 8 nucleotides agree with TRBD1. Germline trimming cut 1 base from V and 3 bases from J; bases unmatched to any gene: 2. CDR1 LGHNA and CDR2 YSLEER come from the germline V gene. The CDR3 contains 16 residues. CDR3 amino acids: CASSQGGQGGANVLTF. The CDR3 nucleotides read TGCGCCAGCAGCCAAGGTGGACAGGGTGGGGCCAACGTCCTGACTTTC.

This clone was detected once. The chain uses TRBV10-3 and TRBJ2-3, with D hard to call. Germline assignment: CDR1 ENHRY and CDR2 SYGVKD. There are 14 residues in the CDR3. Trimming removed 6 bases from V and 1 base from J, with 11 bases in between. The CDR3 here is CAISANPGTDTQYF. Written as DNA, the CDR3 is TGTGCCATCAGCGCTAACCCGGGCACAGATACGCAGTATTTT.

This chain connects TRBV11-2 to TRBJ1-6, with 7 bases that match TRBD1. CDR1 SGHAT and CDR2 FQNNGV come from the germline V gene. CDR3 length: 14 residues. V was clipped by 4 bases and J by 4 bases; unmatched bases: 1. CDR3 in amino acids: CASSSRGYNSPLHF. As DNA, the CDR3 is TGTGCCAGCAGCTCCAGGGGGTATAATTCACCCCTCCACTTT.

A few counts support this clone. The genes are TRBV5-1 and TRBJ2-2, with D possibly being TRBD1 (6 bases). CDR1 SGHRS and CDR2 YFSETQ come from the germline V gene. The V gene lost 2 bases and the J gene lost 4 bases, with 15 bases spanning the gap. The CDR3 is 16 amino acids. Here the CDR3 reads CASSFFWDIGTGELFF. Here the CDR3 DNA reads TGCGCCAGCAGCTTTTTCTGGGACATTGGCACCGGGGAGCTGTTTTTT.

This chain uses TRBV29-1 with TRBJ1-2, with 7 bases fitting TRBD1. Germline CDR1 and CDR2: SQVTM and ANQGSEA. The CDR3 runs 13 residues. The J segment lost 3 bases and the V segment lost 6 bases, leaving 7 bases of the junction unmatched. The CDR3 DNA is TGCAGCGTCGGGGACAGTACCTACTATGGCTACACCTTC. It translates to CSVGDSTYYGYTF.

The chain employs TRBV28 and TRBJ1-5, with a tentative D call TRBD1 (6 bases). Germline lookup yields CDR1 MDHEN and CDR2 SYDVKM. V was clipped by 7 bases and J by 7 bases, with 20 bases between them. This CDR3 has 15 amino acids. The CDR3 protein is CASTIINRADQPQHF. CDR3 DNA: TGTGCCAGCACCATAATTAACAGGGCGGACCAGCCCCAGCATTTT. The entire variable domain, with the rest obtained from reference TRBV28 and TRBJ1-5, is as follows: DVKVTQSSRYLVKRTGEKVFLECVQDMDHENMFWYRQDPGLGLRLIYFSYDVKMKEKGDIPEGYSVSREKKERFSLILESASTNQTSMYLCASTIINRADQPQHFGDGTRLSIL.

The chain links TRBV5-1 to TRBJ2-5, with D possibly TRBD1 on 5 matching bases. Looked up from germline, CDR1 is SGHRS and CDR2 is YFSETQ. Trimming left V 0 bases short and J 2 bases short, with 11 bases between. CDR3 length: 15 residues. The CDR3 nucleotides read TGCGCCAGCAGCTTGGTTTCCAGGGCACAAGAGACCCAGTACTTC. It codes for CASSLVSRAQETQYF.

The V call is TRBV27, the J call TRBJ2-5, with TRBD1 matching over 8 bases. This CDR3 region has 17 residues. The trim removed 5 bases at V and 6 bases at J, leaving 17 bases unmatched. Germline values: CDR1 MNHEY, CDR2 SMNVEV (reference sequence). Here the CDR3 DNA reads TGTGCCAGCAGTACGAACCCACGGACAGGGCTGCCGAAGACCCAGTACTTC. It specifies CASSTNPRTGLPKTQYF.

Turning to this clone: Other DNA sequences in the sample encode the same CDR3. The chain is built from TRBV5-1 and TRBJ1-2; 7 nucleotides agree with TRBD1. J gave up 5 bases and V 0 bases, and 4 bases lay outside the gene matches. CDR3 size: 14 residues. Germline assignment: CDR1 SGHRS and CDR2 YFSETQ. The CDR3 nucleotides are TGCGCCAGCAGCTTGGGACAGGGAGATTATGGCTACACCTTC. Translating gives CASSLGQGDYGYTF.

This chain links TRBV5-4 with TRBJ2-7, with 9 bases fitting TRBD2. Germline lookup yields CDR1 SGHNT and CDR2 YYREEE (reference sequence). The CDR3 is made up of 15 amino acids. V was pared by 0 bases and J by 0 bases, with 1 base of the junction left unmatched. CDR3 sequence: CASSLASGVSYEQYF. The CDR3 DNA reads TGTGCCAGCAGCTTGGCTAGCGGGGTCTCCTACGAGCAGTACTTC. The full variable domain, with the rest looked up from reference TRBV5-4 and TRBJ2-7, is ETGVTQSPTHLIKTRGQQVTLRCSSQSGHNTVSWYQQALGQGPQFIFQYYREEENGRGNFPPRFSGLQFPNYSSELNVNALELDDSALYLCASSLASGVSYEQYFGPGTRLTVT.

The chain carries TRBV19 and TRBJ2-5; TRBD1 matches 7 bases. This CDR3 comprises 13 residues. Germline loops: CDR1 LNHDA, CDR2 SQIVND (reference sequence). The V and J ends lost 5 bases and 2 bases, in that order; junction bases with no gene match: 2. CDR3 amino acids: CASSWGQQETQYF. CDR3 nucleotide sequence: TGTGCCAGTAGTTGGGGACAGCAAGAGACCCAGTACTTC.

The chain joins TRBV5-4 to TRBJ2-7; the match to TRBD1 covers 8 bases. The junction had 6 bases not matched to a gene; V was cut back by 3 bases and J by 7 bases. The CDR3 totals 13 residues. CDR1 is SGHNT, CDR2 YYREEE, per germline (reference sequence). The CDR3: CASSSRTGLEQYF. CDR3 DNA: TGTGCCAGCAGCTCAAGGACAGGGCTGGAGCAGTACTTC.

The chain couples TRBV7-2 to TRBJ2-1; 9 bases fit TRBD2. Germline CDR1 and CDR2: SGHTA and FQGNSA. After removal of 5 bases from V and 6 bases from J, the junction contained 14 bases not matched to a gene. The CDR3 runs to 17 residues. This CDR3 is CASSPRGTRGGPNEQFF. DNA for the CDR3: TGTGCCAGCAGCCCCCGGGGGACGCGGGGGGGACCCAATGAGCAGTTCTTC. Variable domain in full (rest from reference TRBV7-2 and TRBJ2-1): GAGVSQSPSNKVTEKGKDVELRCDPISGHTALYWYRQSLGQGLEFLIYFQGNSAPDKSGLPSDRFSAERTGGSVSTLTIQRTQQEDSAVYLCASSPRGTRGGPNEQFFGPGTRLTVL.

Note on this clone: One end of the junction is discordant with germline, which a read error may explain. This rearrangement joins TRBV7-9 to TRBJ1-6; no clear D gene. CDR1 is SEHNR, CDR2 FQNEAQ, per germline (reference sequence). The CDR3 length is 13 residues. This chain's CDR3 is CSSSNSDNSPLHF. The DNA of the CDR3 is TGTTCCAGCTCAAATTCGGATAATTCACCCCTCCACTTT.

The V and J genes are TRBV19 and TRBJ2-7; TRBD1 aligns across 7 bases. CDR1 is LNHDA and CDR2 is SQIVND in the germline V gene (reference sequence). This CDR3 region has 15 residues. V gave up 2 bases and J gave up 2 bases; unmatched junction bases: 6. CDR3 nucleotides: TGTGCCAGTAGTATACAGACCGGGACAGCCTACGAGCAGTACTTC. Encoded protein: CASSIQTGTAYEQYF.

The chain has TRBV6-1 and TRBJ1-1; D might be TRBD1 (5 bases). CDR3 length equals 15 residues. V lost 2 bases and J 5 bases, leaving 15 bases between the germline ends. Germline V gene lookup returns CDR1 MNHNS and CDR2 SASEGT. The CDR3, as DNA: TGTGCCAGCAGTGAACTCGGGACGGGGGAGACTGAAGCTTTCTTT. Its translation: CASSELGTGETEAFF.

Only a few counts were recorded for this clone. V and J are TRBV4-1 and TRBJ2-7; D not certain. Between the trimmed V and J ends, which lost 1 base and 0 bases, there was a span of 10 bases. The CDR3 extends over 15 amino acids. CDR1 MGHRA and CDR2 YSYEKL come from the germline V gene. The DNA for the CDR3 is TGCGCCAGCAGCCAAGCCGCAGGTGTCTCCTACGAGCAGTACTTC. This gives the protein CASSQAAGVSYEQYF.

This rearrangement joins TRBV7-2 to TRBJ2-6; 7 nucleotides align to TRBD1. The V and J ends lost 4 bases and 2 bases, in that order; junction bases with no gene match: 2. The CDR3 is 15 residues long. CDR1 is SGHTA and CDR2 is FQGNSA in the germline V gene. CDR3 coding DNA: TGTGCCAGCAGCTCAGGGACAGCTGGGGCCAACGTCCTGACTTTC. This codes for CASSSGTAGANVLTF. The full variable domain, rest sourced from reference TRBV7-2 and TRBJ2-6, is GAGVSQSPSNKVTEKGKDVELRCDPISGHTALYWYRQSLGQGLEFLIYFQGNSAPDKSGLPSDRFSAERTGGSVSTLTIQRTQQEDSAVYLCASSSGTAGANVLTFGAGSRLTVL.

The chain joins TRBV7-9 to TRBJ1-4; 10 positions match TRBD1. Trimming took 4 bases from V and 8 from J; bases not matched to a gene: 10. Germline-derived CDR1 and CDR2 are SEHNR and FQNEAQ (reference sequence). The CDR3 runs 16 residues. In DNA form, the CDR3 reads TGTGCCAGCAGCTGGGCGGGACAGGGGTTGGGCGAAAAACTGTTTTTT. It codes for CASSWAGQGLGEKLFF.

The CDR3 coding sequence is TGTGCCAGCAGTTCTGGACAGGGAACCTACAATGAGCAGTTCTTC. It is translated as CASSSGQGTYNEQFF. The chain combines TRBV6-1 with TRBJ2-1, with 8 nucleotides matching TRBD1. The CDR3 totals 15 residues. The trim removed 5 bases at V and 2 bases at J, leaving 5 bases unmatched. CDR1 and CDR2 (germline): MNHNS, SASEGT.

The chain couples TRBV13 to TRBJ2-3, with 7 bases lining up with TRBD2. Germline V gene lookup returns CDR1 PRHDT and CDR2 FYEKMQ (reference sequence). J lost 4 bases, V lost 5 bases, and 12 bases had no gene match. This CDR3 spans 16 amino acids. DNA for the CDR3: TGTGCCAGCAGCCTCCGGCGGGGGAATATGGCAGATACGCAGTATTTT. It is translated as CASSLRRGNMADTQYF.

The chain combines TRBV28 with TRBJ1-2, with a possible D match to TRBD1 (5 bases). This CDR3 spans 13 amino acids. The germline V and J ends were trimmed by 5 bases and 6 bases, with 13 bases remaining between them. CDR1 is MDHEN, CDR2 SYDVKM, per germline. CDR3 bases: TGTGCCAGCAGTCCCCCCCGGGGGGATGGCTACACCTTC. Translation: CASSPPRGDGYTF.

The chain joins TRBV28 to TRBJ2-1, with 9 bases identical to TRBD2. Germline V lookup: CDR1 MDHEN, CDR2 SYDVKM. V lost 7 bases and J lost 6; bases outside the gene matches: 7. This CDR3 comprises 14 residues. The CDR3 region is CASKRTSVPNEQFF. The CDR3, as DNA: TGTGCCAGCAAGAGGACTAGCGTACCCAATGAGCAGTTCTTC.